This T cell receptor (beta chain) is drawn from a study of cytomegalovirus exposure and HLA in healthy donors. A remark on this clone: What it binds is not known.

Study outcomes and limitations: Earlier results showed most TCR beta V segments being productive about 90% or about 30% of the time. Some highly shared sequence variants likely arose as a pipeline artifact. V- and J-gene trimming in TCR beta was tied to a missense DCLRE1C variant by an analysis performed later.

Primers included in the PCR were 60 Vbeta and 13 Jbeta primers. Measured with immunoSEQ multiplex PCR; TCRdb has only the in-frame clones, and not every one. Here the sample spans about 160,000 clones, roughly three quarters being singletons. The sequenced material came from PBMCs. This clonotype was sampled from a man between 60 and 70 years old in good health and CMV-seronegative.

CDR3 loop: CASSSGVAQPQHF. In DNA, the CDR3 is TGTGCCAGCAGTTCAGGGGTGGCCCAGCCCCAGCATTTT. The rearrangement uses TRBV28 and TRBJ1-5; perhaps TRBD1 as D (6 bases). CDR1 MDHEN and CDR2 SYDVKM come from the germline V gene. V was clipped by 4 bases and J by 7 bases, with 11 bases between them. The CDR3 runs to 13 residues.